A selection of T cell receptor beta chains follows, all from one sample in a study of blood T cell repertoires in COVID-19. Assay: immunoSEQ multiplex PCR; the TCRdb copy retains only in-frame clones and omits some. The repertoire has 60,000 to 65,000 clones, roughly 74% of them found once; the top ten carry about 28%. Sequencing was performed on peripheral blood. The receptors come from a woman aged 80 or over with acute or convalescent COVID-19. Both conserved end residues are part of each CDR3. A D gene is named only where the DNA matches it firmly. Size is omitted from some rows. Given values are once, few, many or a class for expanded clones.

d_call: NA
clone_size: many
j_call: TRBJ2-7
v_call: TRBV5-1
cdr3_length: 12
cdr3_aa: CASSPDSYEQYF
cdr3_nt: TGCGCCAGCAGCCCGGACAGCTACGAGCAGTACTTC

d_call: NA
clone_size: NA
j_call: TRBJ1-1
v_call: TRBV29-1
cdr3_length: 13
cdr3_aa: CSVRGKSNTEAFF
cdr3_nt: TGCAGCGTAAGAGGCAAATCGAACACTGAAGCTTTCTTT

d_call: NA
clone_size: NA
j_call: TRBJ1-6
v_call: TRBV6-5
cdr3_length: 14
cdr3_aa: CASSRTGNDSPLHF
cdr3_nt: TGTGCCAGCAGTCGAACAGGGAACGATTCACCCCTCCACTTT

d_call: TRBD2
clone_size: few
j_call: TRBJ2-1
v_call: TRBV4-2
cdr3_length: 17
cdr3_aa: CASSQGRASGTVDEQFF
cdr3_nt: TGTGCCAGCAGCCAAGGTCGGGCTAGCGGGACCGTAGATGAGCAGTTCTTC

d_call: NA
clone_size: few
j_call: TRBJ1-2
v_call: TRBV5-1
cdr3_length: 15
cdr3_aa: CASSVGQRNNYGYTF
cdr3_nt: TGCGCCAGCAGCGTTGGACAGAGGAATAACTATGGCTACACCTTC

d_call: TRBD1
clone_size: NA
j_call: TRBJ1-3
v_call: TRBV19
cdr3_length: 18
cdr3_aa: CASSIVPGQTASGNTIYF
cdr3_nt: TGTGCCAGTAGTATAGTTCCGGGACAGACTGCCTCTGGAAACACCATATATTTT

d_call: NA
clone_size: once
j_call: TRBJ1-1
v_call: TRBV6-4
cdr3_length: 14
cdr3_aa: CASSATILNTEAFF
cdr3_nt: TGTGCCAGCAGTGCTACTATATTGAACACTGAAGCTTTCTTT

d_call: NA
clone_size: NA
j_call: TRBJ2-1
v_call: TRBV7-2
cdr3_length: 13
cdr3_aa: CASSPSSYNEQFF
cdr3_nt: TGTGCCAGCAGCCCCTCGTCTTACAATGAGCAGTTCTTC

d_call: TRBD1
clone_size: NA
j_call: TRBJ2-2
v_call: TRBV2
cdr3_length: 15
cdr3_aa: CASSKDRANTGELFF
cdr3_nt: TGTGCCAGCTCTAAGGACAGGGCGAACACCGGGGAGCTGTTTTTT

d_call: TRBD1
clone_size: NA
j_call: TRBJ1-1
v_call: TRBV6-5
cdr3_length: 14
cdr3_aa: CASRDRGLFTEAFF
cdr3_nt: TGTGCCAGCAGGGACAGGGGCCTCTTCACTGAAGCTTTCTTT

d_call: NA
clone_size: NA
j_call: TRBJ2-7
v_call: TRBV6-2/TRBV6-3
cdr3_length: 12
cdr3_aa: CASSFPAYEQYF
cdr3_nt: TGTGCCAGCAGCTTTCCGGCCTACGAGCAGTACTTC